The present TCR beta chain was sequenced within a study of T cell responses to AZD1222 COVID-19 vaccine. Remarks on this clone: Its antigen is unidentified.

The CDR3 is 13 amino acids. The V end lost 2 bases, the J end lost 2 bases, and 7 bases lay between the germline ends. The germline CDR1 and CDR2 sequences are MNHNS and SASEGT. The data were produced by immunoSEQ multiplex PCR, yet TCRdb's version contains in-frame clones alone and is incomplete. This table holds 140,000 to 150,000 clones, around 91% found once. Findings and caveats of the study: Donors, mostly white British, included more females; clonal diversity was possibly underestimated.

The chain recombines TRBV6-1 with TRBJ2-7, with D possibly being TRBD1 (5 bases). The sequence derives from an adult in good health. The sequences come from peripheral blood, collected on day 0 of AZD1222 vaccination. DNA for the CDR3: TGTGCCAGCAGTGAAAAGGACACCTACGAGCAGTACTTC. Its translation is CASSEKDTYEQYF.